These 30 T cell receptor beta chains originate from one sample sequenced in a study of response to subunit inactivated influenza vaccine. TCRdb reprocessed the RT-PCR reads via MiXCR and lists one record per CDR3 protein. This repertoire shows over 750,000 distinct CDR3 sequences, less than 25% found once; its top ten account for 10%. The material sequenced was PBMCs from blood, taken approximately 5 days after vaccination. Every receptor here comes from a man aged 45-60 years who received an inactivated influenza vaccine.

This clonotype was seen repeatedly, ten times or more. This chain uses TRBV20-1 with TRBJ2-5; 7 bases map to TRBD1. Germline V gene sequence: CDR1 DFQATT, CDR2 SNEGSKA (reference sequence). The CDR3 loop spans 12 amino acids. The CDR3 nucleotides read TGCAGCGGGACAGCTCTTCAAGAGACCCAGTACTTC. It translates to CSGTALQETQYF.

This clonotype has only a few counts. The chain combines TRBV5-1 with TRBJ1-4; 7 bases are a match to TRBD1. V dropped 5 bases and J dropped 4; count of bases not matched to a gene: 8. The CDR3 contains 15 residues. Germline CDR1 is SGHRS and CDR2 is YFSETQ. The CDR3: CASSRRQGRNEKLFF. The CDR3 DNA sequence: TGCGCCAGCAGTCGTCGACAGGGTCGTAATGAAAAACTGTTTTTT. Looking up the rest from reference TRBV5-1 and TRBJ1-4 gives the full variable domain: KAGVTQTPRYLIKTRGQQVTLSCSPISGHRSVSWYQQTPGQGLQFLFEYFSETQRNKGNFPGRFSGRQFSNSRSEMNVSTLELGDSALYLCASSRRQGRNEKLFFGSGTQLSVL.

This clonotype was counted a few times. The chain employs TRBV20-1 and TRBJ2-1; no firm D call. V was pared by 1 base and J by 5 bases, with 15 bases between. Germline CDR1 DFQATT, CDR2 SNEGSKA (reference sequence). The CDR3 loop spans 15 amino acids. The CDR3 region has the DNA TGCAGTGCTAGAGGAGTGTTAGATCGCCACAATGAGCAGTTCTTC. This codes for CSARGVLDRHNEQFF.

The genes are TRBV7-2 and TRBJ2-1, with 10 nucleotides matching TRBD2. V shed 5 bases and J 4 bases; nucleotides not matched to a gene: 11. CDR3 length equals 17 residues. Germline assignment: CDR1 SGHTA and CDR2 FQGNSA. The CDR3 loop reads CASSPRPVAGGYNEQFF. The CDR3 DNA reads as TGTGCCAGCAGCCCCCGGCCCGTAGCGGGAGGTTACAATGAGCAGTTCTTC.

This rearrangement joins TRBV20-1 to TRBJ1-2, with D perhaps matching TRBD1 (6 bases). Germline loops: CDR1 DFQATT, CDR2 SNEGSKA (reference sequence). The CDR3 has 14 residues. V was pared by 4 bases and J by 4 bases, with 16 bases between. The CDR3 sequence: CSAKDSGGLYGYTF. In DNA, the CDR3 is TGCAGTGCTAAGGATTCCGGGGGGCTCTATGGCTACACCTTC.

This clonotype was seen a handful of times. This chain links TRBV7-2 with TRBJ2-1; perhaps TRBD1 as D (5 bases). Germline V CDR1 and CDR2: SGHTA, FQGNSA. CDR3 size: 14 residues. The V end was cut by 5 bases, the J end by 8 bases, with 16 bases between. CDR3 DNA sequence: TGTGCCAGCAGCCCCTCAGCAGGGCATGATGAGCAGTTCTTC. Translated: CASSPSAGHDEQFF.

The sample holds a few counts of this clonotype. The V gene is TRBV9, the J gene TRBJ2-5; tentative D call: TRBD2 (6 bases). Germline values: CDR1 SGDLS, CDR2 YYNGEE. This CDR3 comprises 15 residues. V was clipped by 3 bases and J by 7 bases, with 19 bases between them. CDR3 bases: TGTGCCAGCAGCGGGACCGACGGGGGTCAGGGGACCCAGTACTTC. The encoded protein is CASSGTDGGQGTQYF.

The chain carries TRBV4-1 and TRBJ2-7, with TRBD2 matching 13 bases. CDR1 is MGHRA and CDR2 is YSYEKL in the germline V gene. CDR3 length: 20 amino acids. Trimming removed 0 bases from V and 3 bases from J; junction bases left unmatched: 14. CDR3 bases: TGCGCCAGCAGCCAAGATCGAGCAGGAGCCGGACTAGCGGGGGTCTACGAGCAGTACTTC. It yields the protein CASSQDRAGAGLAGVYEQYF.

This clonotype turned up a few times. Here the CDR3 reads CSARQGAQKDTQYF. The CDR3 DNA is TGCAGTGCAAGACAGGGGGCGCAGAAAGATACGCAGTATTTT. The chain employs TRBV20-1 and TRBJ2-3, with 10 bases matching TRBD1. The trim removed 6 bases at V and 5 bases at J, leaving 8 bases unmatched. This CDR3 comprises 14 residues. The germline V gene has CDR1 DFQATT and CDR2 SNEGSKA (reference sequence).

This clonotype occurred a few times. This chain uses TRBV29-1 with TRBJ2-1; D may correspond to TRBD1 or TRBD2 (5 bases each). Germline CDR1 reads SQVTM; CDR2 reads ANQGSEA. This CDR3 is 13 amino acids long. V was pared by 7 bases and J by 3 bases, with 13 bases between. In DNA, the CDR3 is TGCAGCGCCTCGGGGCGGATCTACAATGAGCAGTTCTTC. It yields the protein CSASGRIYNEQFF.

CDR3 protein: CASSLARESREQYF. CDR3 sequence (DNA): TGTGCCAGCAGCTTAGCGCGGGAATCGAGGGAGCAGTACTTC. The V call is TRBV7-2, the J call TRBJ2-7, with a possible D match to TRBD2 (6 bases). Per the germline V gene, CDR1 is SGHTA and CDR2 is FQGNSA. Trimming pared 0 bases from V and 7 bases from J, leaving 13 bases between. The CDR3 runs to 14 residues.

The rearrangement links TRBV11-2 to TRBJ2-1; 10 nucleotides match TRBD1. V was clipped by 6 bases and J by 8 bases; unmatched bases: 7. The CDR3 length is 14 residues. Germline V gene data show CDR1 as SGHAT and CDR2 as FQNNGV. CDR3 sequence reads: CASRGTGELHEQFF. In DNA form, the CDR3 reads TGTGCCAGCAGGGGGACAGGGGAATTACATGAGCAGTTCTTC. The full variable domain, in which reference TRBV11-2 and TRBJ2-1 provide the parts outside the CDR3, is EAGVAQSPRYKIIEKRQSVAFWCNPISGHATLYWYQQILGQGPKLLIQFQNNGVVDDSQLPKDRFSAERLKGVDSTLKIQPAKLEDSAVYLCASRGTGELHEQFFGPGTRLTVL.

The chain joins TRBV15 to TRBJ2-2; D is unresolved. Germline values: CDR1 LNHNV, CDR2 YYDKDF (reference sequence). V shed 5 bases and J shed 4 bases, with 11 bases lying between them. The CDR3 totals 14 residues. The CDR3 region has the DNA TGTGCCACCAGCTACGTTGGCATCACCGGGGAGCTGTTTTTT. Amino acids: CATSYVGITGELFF.

The sample holds a few counts of this clonotype. This chain uses TRBV6-6 with TRBJ2-1; the match to TRBD1 covers 7 bases. CDR1 and CDR2 from the germline V gene are MNHNY and SVGAGI (reference sequence). The CDR3 spans 12 residues. J lost 8 bases, V lost 7 bases, and 5 bases had no gene match. The CDR3 sequence: CASTGQVHEQFF. CDR3 DNA sequence: TGTGCCAGCACCGGACAGGTCCATGAGCAGTTCTTC.

This clonotype was seen repeatedly, ten times or more. The chain carries TRBV5-1 and TRBJ2-3; tentatively, D is TRBD1 (6 bases). Germline values: CDR1 SGHRS, CDR2 YFSETQ. The CDR3 has 15 residues. V gave up 0 bases and J gave up 6 bases, with 14 bases separating them. This chain's CDR3 is CASSLVGGAPDTQYF. The CDR3, as DNA: TGCGCCAGCAGCTTGGTTGGGGGCGCACCCGATACGCAGTATTTT.

This clonotype has a handful of counts. The chain has TRBV7-9 and TRBJ2-1, with 11 bases aligning to TRBD2. J gave up 4 bases and V 7 bases, and 9 bases lay outside the gene matches. CDR3 length: 16 residues. CDR1 and CDR2 from the germline V gene are SEHNR and FQNEAQ (reference sequence). The CDR3 protein is CASIVTSGSHYNEQFF. The CDR3 DNA is TGTGCCAGCATCGTTACTAGCGGGAGTCATTACAATGAGCAGTTCTTC. The variable domain in full, completed from reference TRBV7-9 and TRBJ2-1, reads DTGVSQNPRHKITKRGQNVTFRCDPISEHNRLYWYRQTLGQGPEFLTYFQNEAQLEKSRLLSDRFSAERPKGSFSTLEIQRTEQGDSAMYLCASIVTSGSHYNEQFFGPGTRLTVL.

There are a few counts of this clonotype. This rearrangement joins TRBV11-2 to TRBJ1-2; the match to TRBD1 covers 7 bases. The CDR3 totals 13 residues. The ends lost 5 bases at V and 5 bases at J; junction bases unmatched: 5. Germline loops: CDR1 SGHAT, CDR2 FQNNGV. In nucleotides, the CDR3 is TGTGCCAGCAGCGCGACAGGGTTTTATGGCTACACCTTC. Amino acid sequence: CASSATGFYGYTF.

The chain recombines TRBV20-1 with TRBJ2-3; 8 positions match TRBD2. J gave up 3 bases and V 3 bases, and 17 bases lay outside the gene matches. Germline CDR1 and CDR2: DFQATT and SNEGSKA (reference sequence). The CDR3 contains 18 residues. CDR3 protein: CSASSPLQRESGTDTQYF. The CDR3 bases are TGCAGTGCTAGTTCACCTCTTCAGCGGGAGTCGGGAACAGATACGCAGTATTTT.

The chain employs TRBV29-1 and TRBJ1-1; a possible D gene is TRBD1 (5 bases). Germline assignment: CDR1 SQVTM and CDR2 ANQGSEA. The ends were cut back, 3 bases at V and 1 base at J, with 9 bases in the middle. The CDR3 consists of 13 residues. DNA for the CDR3: TGCAGCGTTGACGGGCAGGGGAACACTGAAGCTTTCTTT. Protein sequence: CSVDGQGNTEAFF.

A few counts support this clonotype. The V call is TRBV24-1, the J call TRBJ1-5, with D maybe TRBD1 (5 bases). The germline V gene encodes CDR1 KGHDR and CDR2 SFDVKD. The V and J ends lost 4 bases and 8 bases respectively, with 14 bases between them. The CDR3 sequence is 14 residues long. The CDR3 sequence: CATSERQGDKPQHF. The CDR3 bases are TGTGCCACCAGTGAAAGGCAGGGAGATAAGCCCCAGCATTTT.

This sequence joins TRBV7-9 and TRBJ2-1, with 9 bases aligning to TRBD1. The J segment lost 16 bases and the V segment lost 5 bases, leaving 9 bases of the junction unmatched. From germline, CDR1 is SEHNR and CDR2 FQNEAQ (reference sequence). CDR3 length: 12 amino acids. The CDR3 spells CASSPGQGRKFF. CDR3 DNA sequence: TGTGCCAGCAGCCCAGGACAGGGGCGAAAATTCTTC.

V and J are TRBV11-2 and TRBJ2-3; D remains ambiguous. Germline V gene data show CDR1 as SGHAT and CDR2 as FQNNGV. The V end lost 5 bases, the J end lost 7 bases, and 16 bases lay between the germline ends. The CDR3 runs 14 residues. CDR3 nucleotide sequence: TGTGCCAGCAGCCTAAACCCCCGGGCCCATACGCAGTATTTT. Translated: CASSLNPRAHTQYF.

This clonotype was counted only a few times. The chain joins TRBV6-2 or TRBV6-3 to TRBJ1-2, with D unresolved. The germline V and J ends were trimmed by 2 bases and 2 bases, with 15 bases remaining between them. Germline loops: CDR1 MNHEY, CDR2 SVGEGT. This CDR3 is 16 amino acids long. As DNA, the CDR3 is TGTGCCAGCAGTTACGGGGTCCGAAGAACCAACTATGGCTACACCTTC. As protein: CASSYGVRRTNYGYTF.

This clonotype was picked up a small number of times. The chain is built from TRBV7-9 and TRBJ2-2, with D perhaps TRBD2 (5 bases). V was cut by 4 bases and J by 10 bases, with 22 bases left in between. This CDR3 is built from 16 residues. The germline V gene has CDR1 SEHNR and CDR2 FQNEAQ (reference sequence). The CDR3 sequence: CASSSRGEGKTAELFF. The DNA for the CDR3 is TGTGCCAGCAGCTCTAGAGGCGAGGGAAAGACGGCGGAGCTGTTTTTT.

This clonotype was found a few times. The gene calls are TRBV12-3 or TRBV12-4 and TRBJ2-1; 7 bases map to TRBD1. The CDR3 spans 17 residues. Trimming cost V 6 bases and J 8 bases; bases outside gene matches: 19. This chain's CDR3 is CASRDSLDRRRFDEQFF. The CDR3 coding sequence is TGTGCCAGCAGAGATAGTTTGGACAGGCGGCGGTTCGATGAGCAGTTCTTC.

This chain connects TRBV12-3 or TRBV12-4 to TRBJ1-1; D not resolved. The CDR3 contains 11 residues. Trimming left V 3 bases short and J 10 bases short, with 9 bases between. CDR3 nucleotides: TGTGCCAGCAGTTTTAGGGAAGGAGCTTTCTTT. Its translation is CASSFREGAFF.

This clonotype was counted ten times or more. CDR3 nucleotide sequence: TGTGCCAGCAGTTCCCAATCGGGGTTATTGGGCGGTGAGCAGTTCTTC. Translated, it gives CASSSQSGLLGGEQFF. The chain links TRBV12-3 or TRBV12-4 to TRBJ2-1, with TRBD2 as a possible D gene (5 bases). The V end was cut by 4 bases, the J end by 9 bases, with 22 bases between. The CDR3 is 16 amino acids.

The rearrangement joins TRBV20-1 to TRBJ2-7; D may match TRBD1 or TRBD2 (5 bases each). Germline lookup yields CDR1 DFQATT and CDR2 SNEGSKA (reference sequence). The V gene lost 1 base and the J gene lost 5 bases, with 15 bases spanning the gap. The CDR3 length is 14 residues. In nucleotides, the CDR3 is TGCAGTGCTAGAGTGGGGGACGGTTCACACGAGCAGTACTTC. Residues: CSARVGDGSHEQYF.

This chain uses TRBV12-3 or TRBV12-4 with TRBJ2-3; D remains ambiguous. V lost 6 bases to trimming and J lost 7 bases, with 14 bases between them. The CDR3 spans 13 residues. This CDR3 reads CASRGLTSNTQYF. The CDR3 nucleotides read TGTGCCAGCAGAGGTCTCACCTCGAATACGCAGTATTTT.

The table lists this clonotype with a few counts. Written as DNA, the CDR3 is TGTGCCAGCAGCTTCGGGATTGGGAAACTTAATGGCTACACCTTC. This encodes CASSFGIGKLNGYTF. This chain connects TRBV7-8 to TRBJ1-2; no clear D gene. Trimming removed 3 bases from V and 6 bases from J, with 17 bases in between. This CDR3 has 15 amino acids. The germline gives CDR1 SGHVS, CDR2 FQNEAQ.